This TCR beta chain was obtained from a study of blood T cell repertoires in COVID-19 (dated by TCRdb to about 2020). With regard to the full study: Collaborator samples came from the United States, Italy and Spain and covered acute and convalescent phases of COVID-19. The prospective study material was composed of cDNA or gDNA derived from T cells, B-cell-depleted T cells, or PBMCs. The dataset comprised deeply sampled blood TCRbeta repertoires from subjects exposed to, actively infected with, or recovered from COVID-19. The repertoires were released in a freely available public database intended as a resource for research on the immune response to SARS-CoV-2. The samples were drawn from the first 160 participants of the ongoing ImmuneRACE study and from over a thousand subjects provided by 6 global collaborators. The sample metadata nearly always contained a de-identified subject ID, COVID-19 status, age in years and sex. HLA class I and class II types, where available, came from metadata supplied by the sample provider rather than from assay-based typing. Points the paper makes about the study in general: The amount of clinical and demographic metadata varied by source and participant and was provided uncurated.

TCRbeta CDR3 regions were amplified from genomic DNA using the immunoSEQ Assay, a bias-controlled multiplex PCR. On the authors' methods: Within the assay, amplification of reference gene primers was used to estimate how many nucleated cells each sample contained. Sequence reads were collapsed and filtered to measure the absolute abundance of every unique TCRbeta CDR3 rearrangement. For each sample, productive Simpson clonality was calculated as the square root of Simpson's diversity index across productive rearrangements. Here the immuneACCESS table is served through TCRdb, limited to in-frame sequences with V and J called. Missing clones are a known gap in these copies; in checked studies unresolved V genes cover under half, and the rest lacks a known reason. Clone size and the V and J calls come from that table; the DNA yielded D and trimming. Counted in this sample were a few hundred thousand clones; about 88% of them appeared once. 4.6% of the sample rests with the top ten.

Another Seattle source contributed samples from volunteer blood donors who had recovered from COVID-19. Whole blood was collected in K2EDTA tubes by collaborating institutions according to the institutions' own protocols. For TCRbeta analysis, collaborators shipped samples as frozen whole blood, isolated PBMCs, or DNA extracted from either of those sample types. Here V drops 2 bases and J drops 4 bases, and the junction holds 3 bases not matched to any gene. The CDR3 contains 15 residues, cysteine and phenylalanine counted. The CDR3 DNA has 45 bases and is translated from base 1. CDR1 and CDR2 are drawn from the germline V gene (reference sequence): GTSNPN, SVGIG. Concerning this clone itself: Its antigen is not yet known. No quality values exist for individual bases; no much larger clone is one base distant.

Recombination connected TRBV30 to TRBJ2-3; 13 middle bases align to TRBD2. Sequenced: peripheral blood. The sequence was obtained from a woman in her thirties or forties who had recovered from COVID-19. The DNA sequence is as follows: TGTGCCTGGAGTTCAGGACTAGCGGGAGCAGATACGCAGTATTTT. It translates to CAWSSGLAGADTQYF.